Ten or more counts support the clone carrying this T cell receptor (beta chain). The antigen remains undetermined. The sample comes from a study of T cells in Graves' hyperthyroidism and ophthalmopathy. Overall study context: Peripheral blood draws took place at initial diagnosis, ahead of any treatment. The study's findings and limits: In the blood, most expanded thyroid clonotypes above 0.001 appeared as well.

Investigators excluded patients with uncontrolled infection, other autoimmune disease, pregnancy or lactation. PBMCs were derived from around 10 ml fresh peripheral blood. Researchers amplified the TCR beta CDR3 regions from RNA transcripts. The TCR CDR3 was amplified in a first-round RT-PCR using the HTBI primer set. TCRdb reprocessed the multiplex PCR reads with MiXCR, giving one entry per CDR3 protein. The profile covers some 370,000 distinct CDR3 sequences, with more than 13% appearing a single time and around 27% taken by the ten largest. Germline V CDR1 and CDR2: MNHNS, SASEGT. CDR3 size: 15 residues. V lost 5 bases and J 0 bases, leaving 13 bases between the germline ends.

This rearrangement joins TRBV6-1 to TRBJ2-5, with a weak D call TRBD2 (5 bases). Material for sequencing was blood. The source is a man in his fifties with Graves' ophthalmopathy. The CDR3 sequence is CASSYAGFNQETQYF. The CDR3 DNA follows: TGTGCCAGCAGTTACGCGGGCTTTAACCAAGAGACCCAGTACTTC.